Sequencing of this TCR beta chain was carried out in a study of neurological immune-mediated disorders. This clonotype has ten or more counts. Its antigen is not known. The study's findings and limits: In HTLV-1-associated myelopathy, TCR clonal expansion was greatest, and in multiple sclerosis it was least, below healthy controls.

Germline assignment: CDR1 SQVTM and CDR2 ANQGSEA. V trimming: 7 bases; J trimming: 9 bases; junction bases outside the gene matches: 7. CDR3 length: 12 residues. The authors produced cDNA by 5'RACE using 10-nucleotide random UMIs. The authors obtained over 200 million TCR-beta sequences from 15-18 subjects per sequencing run. TCRdb reprocessed the 5' RACE reads via MiXCR and lists one record per CDR3 protein. The sample records tens of thousands of distinct CDR3 sequences, around 2.6% being singletons. Sequences were obtained from PBMCs. This TCR was recovered from a woman aged 25-40 years with multiple sclerosis. The chain is built from TRBV29-1 and TRBJ2-4; 9 nucleotides align to TRBD1. CDR3 sequence reads: CSAEGQGPIQYF. CDR3 coding DNA: TGCAGCGCAGAGGGACAGGGTCCCATTCAGTACTTC. Drawing the rest from reference TRBV29-1 and TRBJ2-4, the complete variable domain is SAVISQKPSRDICQRGTSLTIQCQVDSQVTMMFWYRQQPGQSLTLIATANQGSEATYESGFVIDKFPISRPNLTFSTLTVSNMSPEDSSIYLCSAEGQGPIQYFGAGTRLSVL.